The T cell receptor (beta chain) described here comes from a study of a mutant IDH1 vaccine in newly diagnosed glioma. In the study overall: Receipt of radiotherapy, temozolomide, or both preceded the study, and most received both.

Study-wide findings and caveats: Across multiple MHC alleles, 93.3% of patients had vaccine-induced responses.

The trim removed 7 bases at V and 7 bases at J, leaving 9 bases unmatched. Germline V lookup: CDR1 GTSNPN, CDR2 SVGIG (reference sequence). The CDR3 runs to 14 residues. This clone was seen a few times. Its antigen is as yet unknown. The sample's time point: week 11, during vaccination. It was 300 ug of mutant IDH1 20-mer peptide that made up each vaccine dose, given with topical imiquimod. Newly diagnosed WHO grade 3 or 4 IDH1-mutant, ATRX-lost astrocytomas were identified in the donors. Profiled with immunoSEQ multiplex PCR; TCRdb holds only in-frame clones, not every one. The top ten hold roughly 9.6% of the sample, which has about 25,000 clones, roughly 72% seen once.

This rearrangement joins TRBV30 to TRBJ1-4, with 10 bases lining up with TRBD1. This receptor was obtained from a man younger than 35 with glioma. Some clones in this sample may be carry-over from other donors' samples. Sample: peripheral blood mononuclear cells (PBMCs), taken from a glioma patient whose treatment included an IDH1 peptide vaccine. For the CDR3, the DNA is TGTGCCTTCCGGGACAGGGGCTCGGTTGAAAAACTGTTTTTT. It encodes CAFRDRGSVEKLFF.